These T cell receptor beta chains were read from a single sample in a study of PD-1 blockade in classical Hodgkin lymphoma. Here immunoSEQ multiplex PCR was the method, and the copy in TCRdb shows in-frame clones only, minus some. The sample has about 17,000 clones, around 79% seen once. Here the sequenced sample was CD4+ T cells from blood, taken before the fourth cycle of nivolumab. These receptors were taken from a human donor with classical Hodgkin lymphoma. Both conserved end residues are part of each CDR3. The D gene is left open where the match is weak. Expanded clones get a size class; other rows say once, few or many, or leave the size out.

v_call	d_call	j_call	clone_size	cdr3_nt	cdr3_aa
TRBV2	-	TRBJ2-3	-	TGTGCCAGCAGCCTGGACAGCACAGATACGCAGTATTTT	CASSLDSTDTQYF
TRBV25-1	-	TRBJ1-1	-	TGTGCCAGCAGTGAGGCTATGACCACAGACTTGAACACTGAAGCTTTCTTT	CASSEAMTTDLNTEAFF
TRBV7-2	-	TRBJ1-5	-	TGTGCCAGCAGCTTAGTTCCGGGAGCAAATCAGCCCCAGCATTTT	CASSLVPGANQPQHF
TRBV6-1	TRBD1	TRBJ2-7	-	TGTGCCAGTACCCTGGGACAGGAGTCCTACGAGCAGTACTTC	CASTLGQESYEQYF
TRBV9	TRBD1	TRBJ1-2	-	TGTGCCAGCAGCGTATTCGACCGGACAGGGTTTTATGGCTACACCTTC	CASSVFDRTGFYGYTF
TRBV5-5	-	TRBJ1-6	-	TGTGCCAGCAGCTTGGTCGGCCTGCAACAGGGAAATTCACCCCTCCACTTT	CASSLVGLQQGNSPLHF
TRBV19	-	TRBJ1-5	-	TGTGCCAGTAGTCAGGGAACTCAGGGAAATCAGCCCCAGCATTTT	CASSQGTQGNQPQHF
TRBV10-3	TRBD1	TRBJ1-6	-	TGTGCCATCGGAGATCTACAGGGGGCGAGCTCCTATAATTCACCCCTCCACTTT	CAIGDLQGASSYNSPLHF
TRBV27	-	TRBJ2-1	-	TGTGCCAGCAGTTTATTAGGCGGAAACAATGAGCAGTTCTTC	CASSLLGGNNEQFF
TRBV4-3	-	TRBJ2-3	-	TGCGCCAGCAGCCAAGACTTGGTCCGCACAGATACGCAGTATTTT	CASSQDLVRTDTQYF
TRBV15	-	TRBJ2-5	-	TGTGCCACCAGCAGAATGGGGGGCCCGGGGGAGACCCAGTACTTC	CATSRMGGPGETQYF
TRBV7-6	TRBD2	TRBJ2-7	-	TGTGCCTCAGCCATCCGGGGGGATCTCGAGCAGTACTTC	CASAIRGDLEQYF
TRBV15	TRBD2	TRBJ2-5	-	TGTGCCACCAGCAGAGATTGGGGGACTAGCGGGAGAGGGGAGACCCAGTACTTC	CATSRDWGTSGRGETQYF
TRBV11-2	-	TRBJ1-2	-	TGTGCCAGCAGCCCGACTGGTTGGGGCTATGGCTACACCTTC	CASSPTGWGYGYTF
TRBV5-4	-	TRBJ1-1	once	TGTGCCAGCACCGCAGGGGTGCAGGGGTGGAACACTGAAGCTTTCTTT	CASTAGVQGWNTEAFF
TRBV7-8	TRBD1	TRBJ2-7	-	TGTGCCAGCACAACCGGGACAGGCTCCTACGAGCAGTACTTC	CASTTGTGSYEQYF
TRBV5-1	TRBD2	TRBJ2-1	-	TGCGCCAGCAGCTTCGGAGCGGGGGCCTACAATGAGCAGTTCTTC	CASSFGAGAYNEQFF
TRBV27	TRBD2	TRBJ2-7	-	TGTGCCAGCAGTTTGATGCGGGGGAAGCAGTACTTC	CASSLMRGKQYF
TRBV6-1	TRBD1	TRBJ1-2	few	TGTGCCAGCAGTTTAGGGACAGCGAACTATGGCTACACCTTC	CASSLGTANYGYTF
TRBV19	TRBD1	TRBJ2-1	few	TGTGCCACTGCGGACAGGGTAAGGTATGAGCAGTTCTTC	CATADRVRYEQFF
TRBV4-3	TRBD1	TRBJ2-7	-	TGCGCCAGCAGCCAAGACTCCAGGGGGTACGAGCAGTACTTC	CASSQDSRGYEQYF
TRBV5-1	TRBD1	TRBJ1-2	few	TGCGCCAGCACTTTTCGCCCTCAGGGGGCCAATGGCTACACCTTC	CASTFRPQGANGYTF
TRBV2	TRBD1	TRBJ1-5	once	TGTGCCAGCAGTGTCGGACAGGGAAGCAATCAGCCCCAGCATTTT	CASSVGQGSNQPQHF
TRBV7-2	-	TRBJ1-2	-	TGTGCCAGCAGCTTAGTGGAGGGTAATGGCTACACCTTC	CASSLVEGNGYTF
TRBV7-9	TRBD2	TRBJ2-3	once	TGTGCCAGCAGCCCCGGGGTAGCGGGGCCAACTAACACAGATACGCAGTATTTT	CASSPGVAGPTNTDTQYF
TRBV27	TRBD2	TRBJ2-1	-	TGTGCCAGCAGTTTAAGAGCAACCTTGCAGCGAGGACTAGCGGGGTCCTCCTACAATGAGCAGTTCTTC	CASSLRATLQRGLAGSSYNEQFF
TRBV11-2	TRBD2	TRBJ2-5	-	TGTGCCAGCAGCTTAGGCCTAGCGGGGAGGGGGTTGAGGGAGACCCAGTACTTC	CASSLGLAGRGLRETQYF
TRBV20-1	-	TRBJ2-7	-	TGCAGTGCGCAAACAGGGTTTGAGCAGTACTTC	CSAQTGFEQYF
TRBV5-3	-	TRBJ1-6	few	TGTGCCAGAAGCAGAGGCTTATCACCCCTCCACTTT	CARSRGLSPLHF
TRBV5-4	TRBD2	TRBJ2-1	-	TGTGCCAGCAGAGGGACTAGCGGGGGTGTCTCCTACAATGAGCAGTTCTTC	CASRGTSGGVSYNEQFF
TRBV30	TRBD1	TRBJ1-6	few	TGTGCCTGGGCGGGACAGGGTAATTCACCCCTCCACTTT	CAWAGQGNSPLHF
TRBV19	-	TRBJ1-4	-	TGTGCCAGTAGTCCCCTCCGTGCATATGAAAAACTGTTTTTT	CASSPLRAYEKLFF
TRBV19	-	TRBJ2-1	-	TGTGCCAGTAGTATAAGTCAGGGTAATGAGCAGTTCTTC	CASSISQGNEQFF
TRBV4-3	-	TRBJ1-1	few	TGCGCCAGCAGCCAAGATTGGTCTTCCGGAGCTTTCTTT	CASSQDWSSGAFF
TRBV7-5	-	TRBJ1-2	-	TGTGCCAGCAGCTTCTCCAGGGATGGCTACACCTTC	CASSFSRDGYTF
TRBV7-8	-	TRBJ1-6	-	TGTGCCAGCAGCTTAATCGTCGGTGGAGGTCTTGGCAATTCACCCCTCCACTTT	CASSLIVGGGLGNSPLHF
TRBV18	-	TRBJ2-7	-	TGTGCCAGCTCTACGGGAAGCTACGAGCAGTACTTC	CASSTGSYEQYF
TRBV7-2	TRBD2	TRBJ2-7	-	TGTGCCAGCAGCTTAGGGGGGCTAGCGGGAGGTCTGAACGAGCAGTACTTC	CASSLGGLAGGLNEQYF
TRBV7-2	-	TRBJ1-3	-	TGTGCCAGCAGCCGGAACAGCCGACCGAGTGATGGAAACACCATATATTTT	CASSRNSRPSDGNTIYF
TRBV5-1	-	TRBJ1-4	-	TGCGCCAGCAGCCTAATACAGGGCGGTTCGCGTAAACTGTTTTTT	CASSLIQGGSRKLFF
TRBV7-8	-	TRBJ2-1	-	TGTGCCAGCAGCCAAGGGGGGGACCTCAATGAGCAGTTCTTC	CASSQGGDLNEQFF
TRBV14	-	TRBJ2-3	few	TGTGCCAGCAGCCAAATACAGGGAGGGGTCACAGATACGCAGTATTTT	CASSQIQGGVTDTQYF
TRBV6-5	TRBD2	TRBJ2-7	-	TGTGCCAGCAGTTTATCGCTAGCGGGAGGCCCCTACGAGCAGTACTTC	CASSLSLAGGPYEQYF